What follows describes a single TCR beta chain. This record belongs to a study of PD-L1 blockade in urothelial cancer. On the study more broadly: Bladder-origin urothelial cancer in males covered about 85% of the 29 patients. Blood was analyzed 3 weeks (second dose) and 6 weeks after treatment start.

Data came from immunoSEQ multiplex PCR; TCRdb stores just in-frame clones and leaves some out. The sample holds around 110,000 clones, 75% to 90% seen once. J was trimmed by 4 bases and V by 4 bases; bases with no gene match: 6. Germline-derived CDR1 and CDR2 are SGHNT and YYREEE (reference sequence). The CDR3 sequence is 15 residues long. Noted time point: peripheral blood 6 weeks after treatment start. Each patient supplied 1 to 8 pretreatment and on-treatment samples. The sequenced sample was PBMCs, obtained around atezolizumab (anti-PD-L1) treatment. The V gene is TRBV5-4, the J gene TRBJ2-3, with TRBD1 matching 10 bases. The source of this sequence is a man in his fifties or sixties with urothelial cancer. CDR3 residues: CASSPRTGGADTQYF. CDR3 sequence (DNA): TGTGCCAGCAGCCCCCGGACAGGGGGGGCAGATACGCAGTATTTT.